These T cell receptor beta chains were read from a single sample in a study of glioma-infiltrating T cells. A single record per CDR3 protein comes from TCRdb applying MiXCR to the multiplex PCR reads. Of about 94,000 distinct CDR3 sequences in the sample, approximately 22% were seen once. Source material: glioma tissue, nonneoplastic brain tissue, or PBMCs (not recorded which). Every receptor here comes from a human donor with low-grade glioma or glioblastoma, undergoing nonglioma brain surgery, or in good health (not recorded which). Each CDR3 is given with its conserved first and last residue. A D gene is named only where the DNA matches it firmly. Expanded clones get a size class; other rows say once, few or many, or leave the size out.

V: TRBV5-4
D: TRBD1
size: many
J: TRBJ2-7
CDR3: CASSPDRGNYEQYF
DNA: TGTGCCAGCAGCCCGGACAGGGGAAATTACGAGCAGTACTTC

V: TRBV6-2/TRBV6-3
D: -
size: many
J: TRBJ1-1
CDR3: CASSFRGLRNTEAFF
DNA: TGTGCCAGCAGTTTTAGGGGTCTTCGGAACACTGAAGCTTTCTTT

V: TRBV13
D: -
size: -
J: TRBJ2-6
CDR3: CASSLWVVGANVLTF
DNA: TGTGCCAGCAGCTTGTGGGTGGTTGGGGCCAACGTCCTGACTTTC

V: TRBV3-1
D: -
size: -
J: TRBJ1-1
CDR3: CASSPAFPPLYGQSMNTEAFF
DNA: TGTGCCAGCAGCCCAGCTTTCCCCCCTTTATATGGACAGAGCATGAACACTGAAGCTTTCTTT

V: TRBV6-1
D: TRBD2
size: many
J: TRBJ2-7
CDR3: CASSSPGTSGRVWEQYF
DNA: TGTGCCAGCAGTTCCCCCGGGACTAGCGGGAGGGTGTGGGAGCAGTACTTC

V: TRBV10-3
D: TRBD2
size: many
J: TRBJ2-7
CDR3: CAIEDGLAREQYF
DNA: TGTGCCATCGAGGACGGACTAGCGCGCGAGCAGTACTTC

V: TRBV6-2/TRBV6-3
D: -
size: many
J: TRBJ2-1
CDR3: CASRPWRESYNEQFF
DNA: TGTGCCTCCCGACCGTGGCGGGAATCCTACAATGAGCAGTTCTTC

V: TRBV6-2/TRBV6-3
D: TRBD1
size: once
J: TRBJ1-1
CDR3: CASRVAGQANTEAFF
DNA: TGTGCCAGCAGAGTAGCGGGACAGGCCAACACTGAAGCTTTCTTT

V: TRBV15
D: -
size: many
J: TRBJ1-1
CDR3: CATSRDLTFEAFF
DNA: TGTGCCACCAGCAGAGATCTGACGTTTGAAGCTTTCTTT

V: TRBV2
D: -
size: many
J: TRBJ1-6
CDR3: CASSRGPSYNSPLHF
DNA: TGTGCCAGCAGTCGGGGGCCCTCCTATAATTCACCCCTCCACTTT

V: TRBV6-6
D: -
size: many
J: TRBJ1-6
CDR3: CASSYYRQSAPLHF
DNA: TGTGCCAGCAGTTACTACAGACAGAGCGCACCCCTCCACTTT

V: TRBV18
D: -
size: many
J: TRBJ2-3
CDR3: CASSPQQTDTQYF
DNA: TGTGCCAGCTCACCACAACAGACAGATACGCAGTATTTT

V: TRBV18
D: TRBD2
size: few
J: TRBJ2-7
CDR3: CASSPFSSGLASYYEQYF
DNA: TGTGCCAGCTCACCCTTTTCTAGCGGCTTGGCCTCCTACTACGAGCAGTACTTC

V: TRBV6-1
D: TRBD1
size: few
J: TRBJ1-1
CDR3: CASRGQGRSPMNTEAFF
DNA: TGTGCCAGCAGAGGACAGGGAAGGAGCCCTATGAACACTGAAGCTTTCTTT

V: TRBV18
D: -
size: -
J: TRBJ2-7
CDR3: CAGSPGQNNEQYF
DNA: TGTGCCGGCTCGCCGGGGCAAAACAACGAGCAGTACTTC

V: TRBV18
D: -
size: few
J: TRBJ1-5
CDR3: CASSPAGQAMGSNQPQHF
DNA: TGTGCCAGCTCACCCGCGGGCCAGGCCATGGGGAGCAATCAGCCCCAGCATTTT

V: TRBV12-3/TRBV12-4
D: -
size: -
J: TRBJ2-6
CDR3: CASARTGANVLTF
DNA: TGTGCCAGCGCAAGGACTGGGGCCAACGTCCTGACTTTC

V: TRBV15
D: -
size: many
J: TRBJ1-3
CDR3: CATSRADTIYF
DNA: TGTGCCACCAGCAGAGCTGACACCATATATTTT

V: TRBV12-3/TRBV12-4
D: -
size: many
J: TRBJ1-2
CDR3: CASSPGQTNYGYTF
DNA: TGTGCCAGCAGCCCCGGACAGACAAACTATGGCTACACCTTC

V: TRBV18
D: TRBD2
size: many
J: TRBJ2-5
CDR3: CASSPTTGRVETQYF
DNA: TGTGCCAGCTCACCTACCACCGGGAGGGTAGAGACCCAGTACTTC

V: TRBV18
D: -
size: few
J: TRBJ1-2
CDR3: CASSPITGANYGYTF
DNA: TGTGCCAGCTCACCAATCACGGGAGCTAACTATGGCTACACCTTC

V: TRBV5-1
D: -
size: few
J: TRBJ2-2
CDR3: CASSLVHQNTGELFF
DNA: TGCGCCAGCAGCTTGGTTCACCAGAACACCGGGGAGCTGTTTTTT

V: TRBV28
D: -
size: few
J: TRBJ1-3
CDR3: CASSPPGSPSGNTIYF
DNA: TGTGCCAGCAGCCCCCCGGGATCCCCTTCTGGAAACACCATATATTTT

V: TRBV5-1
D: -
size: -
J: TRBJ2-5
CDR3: CASSLAWRIQETQYF
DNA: TGCGCCAGCAGCTTGGCGTGGCGGATCCAAGAGACCCAGTACTTC

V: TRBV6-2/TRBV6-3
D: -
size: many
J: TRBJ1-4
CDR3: CASSSQGWTSTNEKLFF
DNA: TGTGCCAGCAGTTCCCAGGGATGGACCTCAACTAATGAAAAACTGTTTTTT

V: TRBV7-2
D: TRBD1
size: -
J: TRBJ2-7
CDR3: CASSLGTGTNSHLHF
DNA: TGTGCCAGCAGCCTAGGGACAGGGACGAATTCACACCTCCACTTC

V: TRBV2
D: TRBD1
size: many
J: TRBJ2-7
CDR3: CASRVGQGFYEQYF
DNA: TGTGCCAGCAGGGTTGGACAGGGATTCTACGAGCAGTACTTC

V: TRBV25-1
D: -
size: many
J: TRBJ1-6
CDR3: CASSDAGFGSSSYNSPLHF
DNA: TGTGCCAGCAGTGATGCGGGGTTTGGCTCCAGCTCCTATAATTCACCCCTCCACTTT

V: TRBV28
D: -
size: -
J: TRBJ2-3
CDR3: CTSSLTSNQPQYF
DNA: TGTACCAGCAGTTTAACTAGCAATCAGCCCCAGTATTTT

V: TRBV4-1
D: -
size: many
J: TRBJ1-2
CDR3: CASSQEGQGRGYTF
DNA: TGCGCCAGCAGCCAAGAGGGGCAGGGCCGGGGCTACACCTTC

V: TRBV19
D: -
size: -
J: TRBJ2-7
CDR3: CASSNGYEQYF
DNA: TGTGCCAGTAGTAACGGGTACGAGCAGTACTTC

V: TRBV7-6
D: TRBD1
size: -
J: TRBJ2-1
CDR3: CASSYISGGSYNEQFF
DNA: TGTGCCAGCAGCTACATTTCAGGGGGCTCCTACAATGAGCAGTTCTTC

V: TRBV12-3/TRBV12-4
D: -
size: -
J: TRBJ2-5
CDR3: CASSYSSSETQYF
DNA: TGTGCCAGCAGTTACAGCTCCTCAGAGACCCAGTACTTC

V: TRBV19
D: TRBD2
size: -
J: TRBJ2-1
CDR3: CASSQPEAGGPGEQFF
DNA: TGTGCCAGTAGTCAACCTGAAGCGGGAGGGCCCGGTGAGCAGTTCTTC

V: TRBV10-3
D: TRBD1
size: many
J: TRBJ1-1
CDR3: CAIRGTGNTEAFF
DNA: TGTGCCATCAGGGGGACAGGGAACACTGAAGCTTTCTTT

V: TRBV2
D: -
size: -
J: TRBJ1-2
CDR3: CASSEVAEALHGYNF
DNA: TGTGCCAGCAGTGAAGTCGCAGAGGCCCTCCATGGCTACAACTTC

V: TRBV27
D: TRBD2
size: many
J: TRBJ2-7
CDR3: CASSLEGLAREQYF
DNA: TGTGCCAGCAGTTTAGAGGGACTAGCAAGAGAGCAGTACTTC

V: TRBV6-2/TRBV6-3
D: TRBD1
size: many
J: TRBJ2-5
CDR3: CASSRPGTGKETQYF
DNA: TGTGCCAGCAGTCGACCCGGGACAGGGAAAGAGACCCAGTACTTC

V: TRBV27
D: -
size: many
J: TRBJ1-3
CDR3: CASSPGGYPTGNTIYF
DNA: TGTGCCAGCAGCCCCGGAGGGTACCCTACTGGAAACACCATATATTTT

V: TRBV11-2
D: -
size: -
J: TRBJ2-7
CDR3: CASSLDHKPSSYEQYF
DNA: TGTGCCAGCAGCTTAGACCATAAACCTTCGAGCTACGAGCAGTACTTC

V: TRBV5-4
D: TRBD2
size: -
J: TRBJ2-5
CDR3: CASSSAGGLETQYF
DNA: TGTGCCAGCAGCTCCGCGGGGGGGTTGGAGACCCAGTACTTC

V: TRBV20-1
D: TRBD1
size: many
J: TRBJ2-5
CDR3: CSAVRDRGKETQYF
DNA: TGCAGTGCCGTCCGAGACAGGGGTAAAGAGACCCAGTACTTC

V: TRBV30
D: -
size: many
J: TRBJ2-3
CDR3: CAWSASGIGTDTQYF
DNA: TGTGCCTGGAGTGCGTCAGGGATCGGCACAGATACGCAGTATTTT

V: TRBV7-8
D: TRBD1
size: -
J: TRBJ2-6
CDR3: CASSLGTGAGGANVLTF
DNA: TGTGCCAGCAGCTTGGGGACAGGGGCTGGTGGGGCCAACGTCCTGACTTTC

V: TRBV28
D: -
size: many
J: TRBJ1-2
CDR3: CASSLLAVQTNYGYTF
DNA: TGTGCCAGCAGTTTATTAGCAGTGCAGACTAACTATGGCTACACCTTC

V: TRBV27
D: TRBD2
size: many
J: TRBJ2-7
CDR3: CASSPQEGGYYEQYF
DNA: TGTGCCAGCAGCCCCCAGGAGGGAGGGTACTACGAGCAGTACTTC

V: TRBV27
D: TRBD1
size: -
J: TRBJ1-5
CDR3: CASSPGMDRQNQPQHF
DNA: TGTGCCAGCAGTCCCGGGATGGACAGGCAAAATCAGCCCCAGCATTTT

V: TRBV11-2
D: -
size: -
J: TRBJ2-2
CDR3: CASSLVGSNTGELFF
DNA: TGTGCCAGCAGCTTAGTGGGATCGAACACCGGGGAGCTGTTTTTT

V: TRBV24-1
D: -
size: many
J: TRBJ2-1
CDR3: CATQGGSYNEQFF
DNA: TGTGCCACCCAGGGGGGATCCTACAATGAGCAGTTCTTC

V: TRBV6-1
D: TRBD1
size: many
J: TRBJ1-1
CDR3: CASAETGGESEAFF
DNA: TGTGCCAGCGCCGAAACAGGGGGCGAATCTGAAGCTTTCTTT

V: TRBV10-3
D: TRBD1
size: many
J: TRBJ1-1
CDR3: CAISVQGARTEAFF
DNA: TGTGCCATCAGTGTTCAGGGGGCTCGGACTGAAGCTTTCTTT

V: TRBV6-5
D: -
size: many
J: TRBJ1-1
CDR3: CASSYSGGLAEAFF
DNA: TGTGCCAGCAGTTACTCGGGGGGCCTCGCTGAAGCTTTCTTT

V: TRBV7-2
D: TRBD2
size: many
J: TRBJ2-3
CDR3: CASSSREERDTDTQYF
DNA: TGTGCCAGCAGCTCGCGAGAAGAGCGGGACACAGATACGCAGTATTTT